This T cell receptor beta chain was sequenced for a study of T cell responses to AZD1222 COVID-19 vaccine. Study conclusions and caveats: Baseline serology detected seropositivity in only six AZD1222 recipients. Spike regions recognized by vaccine-associated CD4 TCRs spanned the protein, led by 160-218 and 743-854. Among the donors, most were white British and more were female, and clonal diversity was possibly underestimated.

The assay was immunoSEQ multiplex PCR, and TCRdb's table has in-frame clones only and misses some. The sample includes approximately 160,000 clones, under 95% of them seen just once. A remark on this clone: Its antigen remains unidentified.

The germline V gene encodes CDR1 LNHDA and CDR2 SQIVND (reference sequence). Trimming removed 7 bases from V and 6 bases from J, with 12 bases in between. This CDR3 region has 13 residues. The material sequenced was peripheral blood, taken on day 0 of AZD1222 vaccination. J is TRBJ2-2 and V is TRBV19; D call uncertain. The sequence was collected from an adult in good health. CDR3 sequence (DNA): TGTGCCAGTACCCTATCAGGATCCGGGGAGCTGTTTTTT. It codes for CASTLSGSGELFF.